These 20 T cell receptor beta chains were all obtained from the same sample, sequenced in a study of cytomegalovirus exposure and HLA in healthy donors. Primers for the PCR totalled 60 Vbeta and 13 Jbeta. Some clones are missing from TCRdb's copy, which holds only in-frame ones; the method was immunoSEQ multiplex PCR. The sample carries over 95,000 clones, 77% recorded once. Sequencing was performed on PBMCs. The receptor source for this set is a man between 40 and 49 years old in good health and CMV-seropositive.

V and J are TRBV27 and TRBJ2-3; 9 bases agree with TRBD2. CDR1 is MNHEY, CDR2 SMNVEV, per germline (reference sequence). The junction had 4 bases not matched to a gene; V was cut back by 0 bases and J by 3 bases. The CDR3 runs to 16 residues. The CDR3 bases are TGTGCCAGCAGTTTATCGACCCTAGCGGGGACAGATACGCAGTATTTT. It translates to CASSLSTLAGTDTQYF.

V usage is TRBV7-2 and J usage is TRBJ2-3; 9 bases are a match to TRBD2. The trim removed 1 base at V and 5 bases at J, leaving 4 bases unmatched. Germline-derived CDR1 and CDR2 are SGHTA and FQGNSA. The CDR3 spans 15 residues. The CDR3 is CASSLGGGGGDTQYF. Written as DNA, the CDR3 is TGTGCCAGCAGCTTAGGGGGCGGGGGGGGAGATACGCAGTATTTT.

This clone has just a few counts. The V and J genes are TRBV29-1 and TRBJ2-3; 9 bases map to TRBD2. V shed 3 bases and J 0 bases; nucleotides not matched to a gene: 7. CDR3 length: 16 amino acids. Germline lookup yields CDR1 SQVTM and CDR2 ANQGSEA. The CDR3 protein is CSVDAGGSFSTDTQYF. The CDR3 DNA follows: TGCAGCGTTGACGCGGGGGGGTCCTTCAGCACAGATACGCAGTATTTT.

The rearrangement uses TRBV18 and TRBJ2-7; 10 nucleotides line up with TRBD1. Germline V gene lookup returns CDR1 KGHSH and CDR2 LQKENI. J was trimmed by 6 bases and V by 3 bases; bases with no gene match: 11. The CDR3 spans 16 residues. The CDR3 DNA reads TGTGCCAGCTCACCTCCCAGGACAGGGGGATTTGGCGAGCAGTACTTC. As protein: CASSPPRTGGFGEQYF.

The chain has TRBV9 and TRBJ2-2; perhaps TRBD2 as D (5 bases). Germline assignment: CDR1 SGDLS and CDR2 YYNGEE. The CDR3 has 14 amino acids. V was trimmed by 7 bases and J by 2 bases, leaving 12 bases between them. The CDR3 protein is CASRTRLNTGELFF. The CDR3 DNA sequence: TGTGCCAGCCGCACACGACTAAACACCGGGGAGCTGTTTTTT.

V and J are TRBV6-5 and TRBJ1-5, with D tentatively TRBD1 (6 bases). CDR3 length equals 16 residues. Trimming shortened V by 2 bases and J by 1 base, and 12 bases separated the two germline ends. From germline, CDR1 is MNHEY and CDR2 SVGAGI. CDR3 protein: CASSYGTPGSNQPQHF. The CDR3 coding sequence is TGTGCCAGCAGTTACGGGACACCGGGGAGCAATCAGCCCCAGCATTTT.

This chain joins TRBV2 and TRBJ1-2, with TRBD1 matching over 7 bases. Germline assignment: CDR1 SNHLY and CDR2 FYNNEI. CDR3 length: 12 residues. With 8 bases clipped from V and 8 bases from J, the junction kept 8 bases outside the gene matches. CDR3 in amino acids: CASREGARGYTF. Written as DNA, the CDR3 is TGTGCCAGCCGGGAGGGGGCGCGGGGCTACACCTTC.

The chain joins TRBV7-6 to TRBJ1-4; D gene ambiguous. The V end was cut by 5 bases, the J end by 2 bases, with 9 bases between. This CDR3 has 14 amino acids. Germline assignment: CDR1 SGHVS and CDR2 FNYEAQ. The CDR3 DNA sequence: TGTGCCAGCAGCCTGGCACCGACTAATGAAAAACTGTTTTTT. Translation gives CASSLAPTNEKLFF.

The V gene is TRBV28, the J gene TRBJ2-5, with D hard to call. The CDR3 is 13 amino acids. Germline loops: CDR1 MDHEN, CDR2 SYDVKM. V shed 7 bases and J shed 5 bases, with 14 bases lying between them. The chain's CDR3 is CASMGATRETQYF. The DNA of the CDR3 is TGTGCCAGCATGGGTGCCACGAGGGAGACCCAGTACTTC.

This clone was recorded once. The chain employs TRBV6-6 and TRBJ2-7, with 9 bases matching TRBD1. The junction had 9 bases not matched to a gene; V was cut back by 6 bases and J by 6 bases. There are 14 residues in the CDR3. CDR1 is MNHNY and CDR2 is SVGAGI in the germline V gene (reference sequence). CDR3 coding DNA: TGTGCCAGCAGAACTGGACAGGGGAAGGCCGAGCAGTACTTC. Residues: CASRTGQGKAEQYF.

With respect to this clone: Likely a read error: the CDR3 ends without its conserved phenylalanine or tryptophan. The rearrangement links TRBV2 to TRBJ1-2; 7 bases are shared with TRBD1. This CDR3 is built from 13 residues. The germline CDR1 and CDR2 sequences are SNHLY and FYNNEI. Germline trimming cut 7 bases from V and 7 bases from J; bases unmatched to any gene: 9. CDR3 nucleotide sequence: TGTGCCAGCATGGGGGACAGTCTGGGTGGCTACACCCTC. Translation: CASMGDSLGGYTL.

The rearrangement joins TRBV18 to TRBJ1-5, with 9 bases lining up with TRBD1. Germline assignment: CDR1 KGHSH and CDR2 LQKENI. Unmatched junction bases numbered 6, after V lost 4 bases and J lost 8 bases. CDR3 length: 14 amino acids. Here the CDR3 DNA reads TGTGCCAGCTCACGGACAGGGGCCAGCGAGCCCCAGCATTTT. Protein sequence: CASSRTGASEPQHF.

The V and J genes are TRBV7-9 and TRBJ2-1, with D perhaps matching TRBD1 (5 bases). There are 17 residues in the CDR3. V lost 3 bases and J lost 2, with 17 bases in between. Germline CDR1 SEHNR, CDR2 FQNEAQ (reference sequence). CDR3 in amino acids: CASSLDTGERPYNEQFF. The DNA for the CDR3 is TGTGCCAGCAGCTTGGATACAGGAGAGCGTCCCTACAATGAGCAGTTCTTC.

V is TRBV30 and J is TRBJ1-5; D call uncertain. Between the trimmed V and J ends, which lost 0 bases and 4 bases, there was a span of 7 bases. Germline V lookup: CDR1 GTSNPN, CDR2 SVGIG (reference sequence). The CDR3 is made up of 13 amino acids. The CDR3 DNA is TGTGCCTGGAGTGTAGACATGAATCAGCCCCAGCATTTT. This sequence encodes CAWSVDMNQPQHF.

V is TRBV6-6 and J is TRBJ1-5; D may be TRBD1 (5 bases). V lost 2 bases, J lost 4 bases, and 15 bases lay in between. Germline lookup yields CDR1 MNHNY and CDR2 SVGAGI (reference sequence). This CDR3 spans 16 amino acids. The CDR3 is CASSYRLSTENQPQHF. As DNA, the CDR3 is TGTGCCAGCAGTTACCGACTCTCGACAGAGAATCAGCCCCAGCATTTT.

V usage is TRBV5-1 and J usage is TRBJ2-7, with 10 bases lining up with TRBD2. CDR3 length: 18 residues. Per germline, CDR1 SGHRS and CDR2 YFSETQ. V gave up 0 bases and J gave up 5 bases; unmatched junction bases: 14. The CDR3, as DNA: TGCGCCAGCAGCTTGGTATTGGTAGGTAGCGGGGGGAAGGACGAGCAGTACTTC. It is translated as CASSLVLVGSGGKDEQYF.

The chain has TRBV5-4 and TRBJ2-7; TRBD1 aligns across 10 bases. This CDR3 region has 17 residues. In germline, CDR1 is SGHNT, CDR2 YYREEE (reference sequence). With 1 base clipped from V and 4 bases from J, the junction kept 11 bases outside the gene matches. The CDR3 DNA is TGTGCCAGCAGCTTGTACTGGTCGACAGGGGGCAAGTACGAGCAGTACTTC. This codes for CASSLYWSTGGKYEQYF.

V and J are TRBV30 and TRBJ2-5; D is perhaps TRBD1 (5 bases). The CDR3 runs 14 residues. Germline V gene lookup returns CDR1 GTSNPN and CDR2 SVGIG (reference sequence). V was cut by 5 bases and J by 5 bases, with 18 bases left in between. CDR3 DNA sequence: TGTGCCTGGGGGCGAAGGGGCGTTTTGGAGACCCAGTACTTC. Translation: CAWGRRGVLETQYF.

The chain is built from TRBV4-1 and TRBJ2-7; a weak D match, TRBD2 (5 bases). Germline CDR1 MGHRA, CDR2 YSYEKL. V lost 3 bases and J 1 base, leaving 10 bases between the germline ends. The CDR3 is made up of 14 amino acids. The CDR3 loop is CASSQGSGSYEQYF. CDR3 nucleotide sequence: TGCGCCAGCAGCCAGGGTTCGGGGTCCTACGAGCAGTACTTC.

The chain links TRBV18 to TRBJ1-3; D call uncertain. V was pared by 3 bases and J by 4 bases, with 7 bases between. CDR3 length equals 13 residues. CDR1 is KGHSH and CDR2 is LQKENI in the germline V gene. The DNA of the CDR3 is TGTGCCAGCTCACCCGGGGTCGGAAACACCATATATTTT. Translation: CASSPGVGNTIYF.